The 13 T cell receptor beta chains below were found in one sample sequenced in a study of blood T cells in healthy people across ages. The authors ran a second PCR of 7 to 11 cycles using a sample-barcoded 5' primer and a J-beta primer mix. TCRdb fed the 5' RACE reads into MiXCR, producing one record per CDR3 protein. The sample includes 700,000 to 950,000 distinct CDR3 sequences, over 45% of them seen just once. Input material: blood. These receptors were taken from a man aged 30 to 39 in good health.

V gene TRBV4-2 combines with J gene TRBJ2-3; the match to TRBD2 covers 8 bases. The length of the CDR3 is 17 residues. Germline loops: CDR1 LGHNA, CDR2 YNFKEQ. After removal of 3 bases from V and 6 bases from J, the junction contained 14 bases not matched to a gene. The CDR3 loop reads CASSQGMTSELGDTQYF. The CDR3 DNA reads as TGTGCCAGCAGCCAGGGAATGACTAGCGAGCTCGGCGATACGCAGTATTTT.

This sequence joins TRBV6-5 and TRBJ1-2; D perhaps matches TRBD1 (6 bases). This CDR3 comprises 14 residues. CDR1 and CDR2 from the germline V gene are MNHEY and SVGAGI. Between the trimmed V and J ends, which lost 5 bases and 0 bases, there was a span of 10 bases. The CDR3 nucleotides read TGTGCCAGCAGTCGGGACAAAACTAACTATGGCTACACCTTC. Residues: CASSRDKTNYGYTF.

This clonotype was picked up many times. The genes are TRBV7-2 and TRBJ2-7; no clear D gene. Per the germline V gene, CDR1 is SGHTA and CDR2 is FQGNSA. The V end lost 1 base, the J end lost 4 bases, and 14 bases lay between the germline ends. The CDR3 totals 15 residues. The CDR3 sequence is CASSLGVEASYEQYF. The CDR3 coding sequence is TGTGCCAGCAGCTTAGGAGTTGAAGCTTCGTACGAGCAGTACTTC.

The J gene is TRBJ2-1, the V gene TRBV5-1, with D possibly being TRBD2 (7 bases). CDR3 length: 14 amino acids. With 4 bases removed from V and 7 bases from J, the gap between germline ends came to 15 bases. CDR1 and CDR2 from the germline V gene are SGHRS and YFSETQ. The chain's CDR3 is CASSGGAGVNEQFF. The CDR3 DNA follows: TGCGCCAGCAGCGGGGGGGCTGGGGTAAATGAGCAGTTCTTC.

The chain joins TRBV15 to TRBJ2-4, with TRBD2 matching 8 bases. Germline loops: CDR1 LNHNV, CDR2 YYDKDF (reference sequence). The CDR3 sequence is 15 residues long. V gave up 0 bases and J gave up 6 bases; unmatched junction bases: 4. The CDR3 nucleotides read TGTGCCACCAGCAGAGATATGGCGGGGGGAAACATTCAGTACTTC. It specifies CATSRDMAGGNIQYF.

CDR3 loop: CSAASGAFSYEQYF. CDR3 sequence (DNA): TGCAGTGCTGCCAGCGGGGCCTTCTCCTACGAGCAGTACTTC. V is TRBV20-1 and J is TRBJ2-7; TRBD2 aligns across 7 bases. The CDR3 length is 14 residues. J was trimmed by 0 bases and V by 5 bases; bases with no gene match: 7. Germline V gene sequence: CDR1 DFQATT, CDR2 SNEGSKA (reference sequence).

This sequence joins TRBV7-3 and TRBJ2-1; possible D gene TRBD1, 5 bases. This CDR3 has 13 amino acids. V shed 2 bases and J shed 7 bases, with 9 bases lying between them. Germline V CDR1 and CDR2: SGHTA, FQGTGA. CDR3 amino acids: CASSLAGNNEQFF. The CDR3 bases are TGTGCCAGCAGCTTAGCAGGGAATAATGAGCAGTTCTTC. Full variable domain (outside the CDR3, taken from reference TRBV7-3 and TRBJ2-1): GAGVSQTPSNKVTEKGKYVELRCDPISGHTALYWYRQSLGQGPEFLIYFQGTGAADDSGLPNDRFFAVRPEGSVSTLKIQRTERGDSAVYLCASSLAGNNEQFFGPGTRLTVL.

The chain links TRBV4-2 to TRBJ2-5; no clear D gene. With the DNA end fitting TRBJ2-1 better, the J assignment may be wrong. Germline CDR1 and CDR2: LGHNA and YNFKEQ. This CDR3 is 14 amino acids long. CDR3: CASSQDLYQETQFF. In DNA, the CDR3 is TGTGCCAGCAGCCAAGACTTGTACCAAGAGACCCAGTTCTTC.

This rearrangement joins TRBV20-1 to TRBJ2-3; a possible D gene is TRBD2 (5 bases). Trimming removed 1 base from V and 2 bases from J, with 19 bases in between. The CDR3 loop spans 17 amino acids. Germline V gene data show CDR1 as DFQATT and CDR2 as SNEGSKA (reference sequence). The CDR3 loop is CSARGFRGEGSTDTQYF. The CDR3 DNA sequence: TGCAGTGCTAGAGGGTTTCGGGGAGAAGGGTCCACAGATACGCAGTATTTT.

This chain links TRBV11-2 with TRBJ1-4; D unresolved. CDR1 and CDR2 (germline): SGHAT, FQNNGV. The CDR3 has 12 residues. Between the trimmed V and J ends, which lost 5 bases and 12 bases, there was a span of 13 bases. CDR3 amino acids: CASSRLPMELFF. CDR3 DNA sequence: TGTGCCAGCAGCCGGCTCCCGATGGAACTGTTTTTT.

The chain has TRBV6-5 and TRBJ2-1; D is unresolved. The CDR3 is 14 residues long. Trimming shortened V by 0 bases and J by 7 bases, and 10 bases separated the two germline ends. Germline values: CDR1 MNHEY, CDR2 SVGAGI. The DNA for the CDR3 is TGTGCCAGCAGTTACTCGAATATTTGGAATGAGCAGTTCTTC. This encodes CASSYSNIWNEQFF.

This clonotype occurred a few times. In DNA form, the CDR3 reads TGTGCCACCATTGGGACCCTGAGATACGAGCAGTACTTC. Translation: CATIGTLRYEQYF. The V and J genes are TRBV24-1 and TRBJ2-7; perhaps D is TRBD1 or TRBD2 (5 bases each). Trimming pared 8 bases from V and 4 bases from J, leaving 14 bases between. CDR3 length equals 13 residues. Looked up from germline, CDR1 is KGHDR and CDR2 is SFDVKD.

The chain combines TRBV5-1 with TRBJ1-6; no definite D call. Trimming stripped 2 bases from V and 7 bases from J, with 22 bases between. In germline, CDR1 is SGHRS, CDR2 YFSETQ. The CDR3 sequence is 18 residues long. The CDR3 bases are TGCGCCAGCAGCTTACTTCCCCCGGACGGAGCCTCCAATTCACCCCTCCACTTT. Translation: CASSLLPPDGASNSPLHF.